This T cell receptor delta chain is from a study of γδ T cells in repeated Plasmodium falciparum infection. TCRdb re-called the multiplex PCR reads through CATT. The sample lists over 45,000 delta-chain clones, roughly 1.6% occurring once. To note about this clone: The protein TCRdb gives is from a much larger clone and does not agree with this DNA's translation at residue 12, likely a read error; the protein shown here comes from the DNA.

This clonotype was obtained from a pool of human donors (malaria-infected and uninfected, not separated). What was sequenced was gamma-delta T cells from blood.

CDR3 region: CALGELKGPNSSDWGIRCHTDKLIF. CDR3 sequence (DNA): TGTGCTCTTGGGGAACTGAAAGGCCCTAATAGTTCTGACTGGGGGATACGCTGTCACACCGATAAACTCATCTTT. J is TRDJ1 and V is TRDV1, with TRDD3 matching over 13 bases. The J gene was missing in TCRdb and was found by matching the end of the DNA to germline. The CDR3 is 25 amino acids. The V gene's germline CDR1 is TSWWSYY and CDR2 QGS. Germline trimming cut 0 bases from V and 0 bases from J; bases unmatched to any gene: 25.